The 2 T cell receptor beta chains presented below share a single source sample, sequenced in a study of shared clonotypes between healthy human individuals. The table came from immunoSEQ multiplex PCR; TCRdb's copy has only in-frame clones and leaves some out. Found here are approximately 640,000 clones, about 90% of them singletons; the top ten hold 34%. Specimen: memory CD8+ T cells from PBMCs. Stated subset: CD45RO+ cells pooled with CCR7-negative TemRA cells. The receptors come from a man aged 18 to 29 in good health. Some clones in this sample may be carry-over from other donors' samples.

The chain combines TRBV5-8 with TRBJ2-2; no definite D call. This CDR3 contains 12 residues. Germline V gene data show CDR1 as SGHTS and CDR2 as YDEGEE. V lost 2 bases to trimming and J lost 4 bases, with 3 bases between them. The CDR3 region has the DNA TGTGCCAGCAGCTTAAGCACCGGGGAGCTGTTTTTT. Protein sequence: CASSLSTGELFF.

The sample holds one count of this clone. The V and J genes are TRBV7-2 and TRBJ2-2; the D is unclear. There are 15 residues in the CDR3. CDR1 is SGHTA and CDR2 is FQGNSA in the germline V gene. V lost 4 bases and J 3 bases, leaving 12 bases between the germline ends. CDR3 sequence reads: CASSWVNTYTGELFF. The CDR3 DNA is TGTGCCAGCAGCTGGGTCAACACGTACACCGGGGAGCTGTTTTTT.